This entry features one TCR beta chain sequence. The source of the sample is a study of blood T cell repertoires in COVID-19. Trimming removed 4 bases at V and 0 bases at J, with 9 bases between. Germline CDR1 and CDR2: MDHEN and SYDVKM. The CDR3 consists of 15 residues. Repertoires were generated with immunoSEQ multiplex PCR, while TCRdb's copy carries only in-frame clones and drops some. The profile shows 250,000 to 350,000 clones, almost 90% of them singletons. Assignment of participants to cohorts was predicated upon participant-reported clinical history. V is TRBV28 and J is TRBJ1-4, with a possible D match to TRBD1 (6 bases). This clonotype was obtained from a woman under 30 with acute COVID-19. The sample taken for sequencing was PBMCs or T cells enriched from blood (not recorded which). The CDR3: CASSSTGSTNEKLFF. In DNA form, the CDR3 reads TGTGCCAGCAGTTCGACAGGTTCAACTAATGAAAAACTGTTTTTT.